This T cell receptor beta chain was identified during a study of CD8 T cells in ankylosing spondylitis. A few counts support this clonotype. Its antigen is unknown. Each CDR3 protein gets one entry after TCRdb re-called the 5' RACE reads with MiXCR. The profile shows 250,000 to 350,000 distinct CDR3 sequences, less than 25% of them singletons. From germline, CDR1 is DFQATT and CDR2 SNEGSKA (reference sequence). The CDR3 consists of 15 residues. Trimming took 5 bases from V and 7 from J; bases not matched to a gene: 9. Study-level results: Clones that were linked to disease were CD8+ and were relatively rare in peripheral blood.

This chain links TRBV20-1 with TRBJ2-1; 12 bases agree with TRBD2. The sequence was obtained from a female donor with ankylosing spondylitis or in good health (not recorded which). Sequenced material: blood, either unsorted or a sorted T cell fraction (not recorded which). The CDR3 DNA sequence: TGCAGTGCTCCCGGAGGACTAGCGGGGATTAATGAGCAGTTCTTC. Its translation: CSAPGGLAGINEQFF.